Detailed here is one T cell receptor (beta chain). What this receptor recognizes is not known. Per-base qualities were not stored, and no clone one base away is much larger. From the cysteine up to the phenylalanine, the CDR3 has a length of 14 residues. CDR3 DNA only is kept here, 42 bases in frame from base 1. V sheds 4 bases and J sheds 5 bases, leaving 14 bases between their ends. CDR1 and CDR2 (ENHRY, SYGVKD) derive from the germline V gene. The cohort was made up of 650 to 700 healthy bone marrow donors. At the time of sampling, every cohort member was nominally healthy, though immune exposures that went unrecorded were likely present. The donor tested CMV seropositive, placing the donor among the approximately 290 seropositive members of the cohort. Each donor provided a peripheral blood sample, and peripheral blood mononuclear cells were used for TCR beta sequencing. Genomic DNA was extracted from the blood cell samples with the Qiagen DNeasy Blood Extraction Kit.

The data are from a study of cytomegalovirus exposure and HLA in healthy donors (TCRdb year 2017). As for the study more broadly: An earlier analysis of approximately 600 of the donors reported about 290 Gb of sequence data and some 120 million unique TCR beta sequences from about 179 million T cells. An early release that covered around 590 HLA-typed donors contained approximately 300 gigabases of sequencing data and about 84 million unique TCR sequences. Of the roughly 390 genotyped donors, around 81% fell in the genetic ancestry cluster associated with self-reported Caucasian donors. The study aimed to test whether cataloging public T cell receptors could reveal signatures of past pathogen exposure. Using immunosequencing, the study profiled T cell repertoires from approximately 700 subjects and related those repertoires to cytomegalovirus serostatus. Besides the first cohort of 666 subjects, a separate validation cohort made up of 120 different subjects was used. The study combined high-throughput TCR immunosequencing, statistical association of individual TCRs with disease status, and machine learning to predict cytomegalovirus infection status. A later analysis re-examined previously published TCR beta repertoires from about 670 donors and added high-resolution HLA genotyping to investigate patterns of TCR occurrence. Rather than using new phenotypic data, the later analysis identified candidate immune exposures from TCR beta sequences and from how often those sequences occurred across donors. An earlier analysis of a few hundred of the donors applied high-throughput TCR beta sequencing to assess whether each TCR beta V gene segment acted as functional or pseudogenic. Alongside the repertoire data, information on donor age, sex, ethnicity and CMV serostatus was compiled. A later genetic analysis took genome-wide SNP genotypes for 398 of the 666 donors and used that subset as a discovery cohort. All discovery cohort repertoires had been generated using a single sequencing platform. Class I and class II HLA loci were covered by the typing at four-digit resolution. The number of typed donors differed by locus: about 629-640 for A, B, C, DRB1 and DQB1; approximately 520 for DQA1; 600 to 610 for DPA1; and around 470 for DPB1. Several DR-DQ haplotypes were treated as single units for association and clustering because of strong linkage in the cohort. On average, 235,054 unique TCR beta nucleotide sequences were sequenced per donor among roughly 430 genotyped donors of the cohort, with 15% to 20% of those sequences being non-productive.

The full study reports these points: The only immune exposure information available for the cohort was CMV serostatus. An earlier analysis of 587 of the donors showed that most TCR beta V segments appeared in productive rearrangements either about 87% or about 30% of the time, which broadly matched IMGT annotations. A cluster of highly shared sequence variants was judged likely to represent a technical artifact of the sequencing pipeline. Presence/absence analyses assumed roughly uniform sequencing depth across donors, an assumption that may not hold. While some public TCRs were present in many individuals, most TCR sequences turned up only very rarely across donors. The cohort was sequenced for TCR beta chains only, and without alpha or paired-chain data the features that could be detected were limited. In vitro tests confirmed that a few of the cytomegalovirus-associated TCR beta chains recognize cytomegalovirus antigens. An association between a missense DCLRE1C variant and V-gene and J-gene trimming of TCR beta chains was found in a later genetic analysis and replicated in an independent cohort. Because the 87-base-pair reads could not distinguish some IMGT-functional V segments, including TRBV6-2 and TRBV6-3, those segments were excluded. In a later analysis, HLA-associated TCR beta chains showed more clonal expansion and lower generation probabilities than non-associated chains that were equally common. In a later analysis, several top co-occurrence clusters were reported to appear linked to parvovirus B19, influenza, CMV and Epstein-Barr virus. A later analysis found that most CMV-associated TCR beta chains appeared HLA-restricted, with HLA associations seemingly driven largely by CMV exposure. It was suggested by the authors that the approach could potentially be generalized to other disease states and immunological phenotypes. Assigning TCR associations to individual alleles was difficult when HLA alleles, especially DR and DQ, strongly co-occurred. In a later genetic analysis, fewer N-insertions in productive TCRs were reported among donors in an Asian-associated ancestry cluster than the roughly 710-donor mean. Because HLA typing was unavailable for some donors at each locus, only the typed subset was used in association tests. Linkage disequilibrium might explain the correlated functional status among segregating V segments, but an unknown experimental factor could not be ruled out. The classifier was reported to diagnose cytomegalovirus status with high specificity and sensitivity in both the original and validation cohorts. Some 16 rarely observed V segments, including chromosome 9 orphons, were excluded from the earlier analysis of about 610 of the donors because counts were too low. The study gave a list of over 150 TCR beta chains associated with cytomegalovirus. A further reported finding was that TCR beta sequences accurately predicted the HLA-A and HLA-B alleles for most subjects in the first cohort. Specific HLA alleles were associated with 15,000 to 20,000 TCR beta sequences at a false discovery rate of 0.05 in a later analysis. In a later analysis, the rate of TCR association differed among HLA loci, with DRB1 alleles having the most associated TCRs and HLA-C alleles having the fewest.

Library generation was performed with the immunoSEQ multiplex PCR assay. For the multiplex PCR, a mixture combining 60 forward primers for TCR Vbeta segments and 13 reverse primers for TCR Jbeta segments was used. The CDR3 region of rearranged TCR beta genes was amplified from genomic DNA with a multiplex PCR assay. The amplified TCR beta libraries were sequenced on the Illumina HiSeq System as 87-base-pair reads. The paper's processing steps were these. A later analysis counted about 76 million unique TCR beta chains across the 550 to 750 repertoires, and roughly 9.9 million of these chains were shared by at least two donors. Raw reads were error-corrected and collapsed into unique sequences with a nearest-neighbor algorithm that merged closely related sequences to remove PCR and sequencing errors. Alignment of CDR3 sequences to IMGT reference sequences was used to assign V, D and J gene segments. For a sequence to be retained, at least a six-nucleotide match to both a V gene segment and a J gene segment was required. Rearrangements were classified as productive when the CDR3 lacked stop codons and remained in frame with V and J, and all other rearrangements were classified as non-productive. Following IMGT convention, CDR3 was defined as the stretch from the second conserved V-encoded cysteine up to the conserved J-encoded phenylalanine. In an earlier analysis of 500 to 650 of the donors, sequences lacking an unambiguous match to a single V gene segment were excluded. In an earlier analysis of approximately 590 of the donors, V segments were called functional above 56.7% productive rearrangements and were called segregating when the between-donor standard deviation exceeded 5%. A statistical classification framework was built to diagnose cytomegalovirus status from the catalog of TCR beta chain sequences. V and J gene assignment, in a later analysis, came from comparing TCR nucleotide sequences with IMGT/GENE-DB human TR gene sequences. Using the TCRdist pipeline, a later analysis assigned CDR3 sequences along with most-parsimonious VDJ recombination scenarios. In a later analysis, every TCR beta chain was defined by the combination of its CDR3 amino acid sequence and its V-gene family, and reads without a unique V-gene family were dropped. As a way to deal with suspected cross-contamination and a sequencing artifact, a later analysis dropped hundreds of nucleotide sequences that were highly shared and had low generation probability. For each public chain, a later analysis derived a clonal expansion index from normalized ranks of inferred template counts within each repertoire. Generation probabilities in a later analysis came from a VDJ recombination model fitted to out-of-frame rearrangements, and those results were checked against IGoR. Hypergeometric tests were used in a later analysis to score TCR-TCR, TCR-HLA and TCR-CMV co-occurrence, with a repertoire-size bias correction applied to the TCR pairs. False discovery rates were estimated in a later analysis by permuting HLA or CMV assignments 20 times. In a later analysis, co-occurring TCRs were grouped with DBSCAN, and TCRdist sequence similarity was added when clustering was performed within HLA-allele-positive subsets. Repertoires with fewer than 30,000 or more than 120,000 public chains, plus five repertoires with anomalous nucleotide sharing, were excluded from co-occurrence clustering. This is the immuneACCESS table as TCRdb keeps it, with only in-frame sequences that have V and J called. A part of the clones is gone; compared with another copy, unresolved V genes explain less than half, and the rest is unexplained. Clone size and the V and J calls come from that table; the DNA yielded D and trimming. A total of roughly 130,000 clones appear in this sample, around 70% of them only once. Of the sample, about 2.6% is held by the ten largest clones.

Sequenced: PBMCs. The origin of this receptor is a woman in her sixties or seventies in good health and CMV-seropositive. The chain employs TRBV10-3 and TRBJ1-1; TRBD1 is possibly the D segment (5 matching bases). The CDR3 here reads CAISVRGLETEAFF. The nucleotide sequence reads TGTGCCATCAGTGTAAGGGGCTTGGAAACTGAAGCTTTCTTT.